This TCR beta chain was identified during a study of T cells of healthy individuals. Using its own MiXCR run on the 5' RACE reads, TCRdb lists one record per CDR3 protein. The sample lists roughly 87,000 distinct CDR3 sequences, 15% to 20% occurring once. With 1 base removed from V and 10 bases from J, the gap between germline ends came to 8 bases. Germline CDR1 reads SGHVS; CDR2 reads FNYEAQ. The CDR3 is 13 residues long. The chain has TRBV7-6 and TRBJ1-6; D remains unclear. The receptor was isolated from a human donor in good health. This CDR3 reads CASSLDPQSPLHF. The CDR3 bases are TGTGCCAGCAGCTTAGACCCCCAGTCACCCCTCCACTTT.